This is a list of T cell receptor beta chains from one sample in a study of blood T cells in healthy people across ages. TCRdb redid the calling of the 5' RACE reads with MiXCR, one entry per CDR3 protein. The data show hundreds of thousands of distinct CDR3 sequences, about 24% seen once. This sample was shared with a second study, whose subject was T cells of mothers and their children.

The sample was blood. The receptors come from a boy aged 5-17 years in good health. Each CDR3 is given with its conserved first and last residue. A D gene is named only where the DNA matches it firmly. Expanded clones get a size class; other rows say once, few or many, or leave the size out.

j_gene | v_gene | abundance | d_gene | CDR3aa | CDR3nt
TRBJ2-6 | TRBV4-3 | many | NA | CASSQGASNSGANVLTF | TGCGCCAGCAGCCAAGGAGCTAGTAACTCTGGGGCCAACGTCCTGACTTTC
TRBJ2-5 | TRBV29-1 | few | NA | CSVESGHRQYF | TGCAGCGTTGAAAGCGGGCATAGACAGTACTTC
TRBJ1-4 | TRBV5-4 | many | NA | CASSYWPGPGNEKLFF | TGTGCCAGCAGTTATTGGCCGGGCCCTGGGAATGAAAAACTGTTTTTT
TRBJ1-4 | TRBV9 | NA | NA | CASSPSGLRGIERLFF | TGTGCCAGCAGCCCCAGCGGACTGCGGGGTATTGAAAGACTGTTTTTT
TRBJ2-7 | TRBV3-1 | few | TRBD1 | CASSQRDRAHFYEQYF | TGTGCCAGCAGCCAACGGGACAGGGCTCATTTCTACGAGCAGTACTTC
TRBJ2-3 | TRBV24-1 | NA | NA | CATSDTDSYDTQYF | TGTGCCACCAGTGACACGGACAGCTACGATACGCAGTATTTT
TRBJ2-1 | TRBV7-2 | few | NA | CASSWETGFSNEQFF | TGTGCCAGCAGCTGGGAGACAGGATTCTCTAATGAGCAGTTCTTC
TRBJ2-7 | TRBV25-1 | few | NA | CASSEGSAYEQYF | TGTGCCAGCAGTGAGGGCAGCGCTTACGAGCAGTACTTC
TRBJ1-5 | TRBV6-6 | few | TRBD1 | CASSYGGQNNQPQHF | TGTGCCAGCAGTTATGGGGGACAGAACAATCAGCCCCAGCATTTT
TRBJ2-1 | TRBV5-1 | few | NA | CASSSGTNPYNEQFF | TGCGCCAGCAGCTCCGGGACAAATCCCTACAATGAGCAGTTCTTC
TRBJ2-5 | TRBV25-1 | few | NA | CASSEWGQETQYF | TGTGCCAGCAGTGAATGGGGCCAAGAGACCCAGTACTTC
TRBJ2-1 | TRBV9 | NA | TRBD2 | CASSVVGGDLSYNEQFF | TGTGCCAGCAGCGTAGTCGGGGGGGACCTCTCCTACAATGAGCAGTTCTTC
TRBJ1-4 | TRBV14 | few | NA | CASSKQKTDFNEKLFF | TGTGCCAGCAGCAAGCAGAAGACAGACTTTAATGAAAAACTGTTTTTT
TRBJ1-1 | TRBV7-3 | NA | NA | CASSFPSGEAFF | TGTGCCAGCAGCTTCCCCTCAGGTGAAGCTTTCTTT
TRBJ1-5 | TRBV29-1 | few | NA | CSVGMDTHSNQPQHF | TGCAGCGTTGGAATGGACACTCATAGCAATCAGCCCCAGCATTTT
TRBJ1-6 | TRBV20-1 | few | NA | CSARNPGRPPNSPLHF | TGCAGTGCTAGAAATCCGGGGAGGCCTCCAAATTCACCCCTCCACTTT
TRBJ2-7 | TRBV28 | NA | TRBD2 | CASSPPPLAGSSYEQYF | TGTGCCAGCAGCCCTCCCCCTCTAGCGGGGAGCTCCTACGAGCAGTACTTC
TRBJ1-4 | TRBV28 | few | NA | CASSLQNRMWGEKLFF | TGTGCCAGCAGTTTGCAAAACCGGATGTGGGGTGAAAAACTGTTTTTT
TRBJ1-1 | TRBV6-2/TRBV6-3 | few | TRBD1 | CASSQDRSEAFF | TGTGCCAGCAGTCAGGACAGGAGTGAAGCTTTCTTT
TRBJ2-3 | TRBV7-9 | few | NA | CASSNAPRGPTDTQYF | TGTGCCAGCAGCAACGCCCCGCGGGGGCCCACAGATACGCAGTATTTT
TRBJ2-4 | TRBV20-1 | few | NA | CSAMDGAKNIQYF | TGCAGTGCTATGGATGGCGCCAAAAACATTCAGTACTTC
TRBJ1-4 | TRBV7-9 | NA | TRBD1 | CASSPGQGAINEKLFF | TGTGCCAGCAGCCCCGGACAGGGGGCTATTAATGAAAAACTGTTTTTT
TRBJ2-3 | TRBV7-9 | NA | NA | CASSLVGPSTDTQYF | TGTGCCAGCAGCTTAGTTGGGCCTAGCACAGATACGCAGTATTTT
TRBJ1-5 | TRBV6-5 | NA | NA | CASSYSRTASPNQPQHF | TGTGCCAGCAGTTACTCCCGGACGGCTTCTCCGAATCAGCCCCAGCATTTT
TRBJ2-7 | TRBV4-2 | few | TRBD2 | CASSQVWTSGVSYEQYF | TGTGCCAGCAGCCAAGTCTGGACTAGCGGTGTCTCCTACGAGCAGTACTTC
TRBJ2-4 | TRBV15 | NA | NA | CATSTGRMGSKNIQYF | TGTGCCACCAGCACCGGAAGGATGGGATCCAAAAACATTCAGTACTTC
TRBJ2-4 | TRBV7-2 | few | TRBD1 | CASSLGVTGVDIQYF | TGTGCCAGCAGCTTAGGCGTGACAGGGGTCGACATTCAGTACTTC
TRBJ2-1 | TRBV29-1 | many | NA | CSALSGAYNEQFF | TGCAGCGCCCTCTCGGGGGCCTACAATGAGCAGTTCTTC
TRBJ1-4 | TRBV7-9 | NA | TRBD1 | CASSFEAWTGNEKLFF | TGTGCCAGCAGCTTTGAGGCTTGGACAGGCAATGAAAAACTGTTTTTT
TRBJ2-1 | TRBV7-9 | NA | NA | CASSLGGGDGPSF | TGTGCCAGCAGCTTAGGGGGTGGGGACGGCCCGAGCTTC
TRBJ2-6 | TRBV7-9 | once | NA | CASSLGLSAAGANVLTF | TGTGCCAGCAGCTTAGGCTTGAGTGCAGCTGGGGCCAACGTCCTGACTTTC
TRBJ2-3 | TRBV2 | NA | NA | CASTGAGTDTQYF | TGTGCCAGCACCGGTGCGGGCACAGATACGCAGTATTTT
TRBJ1-5 | TRBV5-1 | NA | NA | CASSLGSGEEPQHF | TGCGCCAGCAGCTTGGGTTCAGGCGAGGAGCCCCAGCATTTT
TRBJ2-1 | TRBV9 | NA | TRBD2 | CASSVGLAGVYKEQFF | TGTGCCAGCAGCGTGGGACTAGCGGGAGTCTACAAGGAGCAGTTCTTC
TRBJ2-1 | TRBV7-6 | NA | TRBD2 | CASSQSSGIRDSYNEQFF | TGTGCCAGCAGCCAGTCTAGCGGGATTAGGGACTCCTACAATGAGCAGTTCTTC
TRBJ2-3 | TRBV7-2 | NA | TRBD2 | CASSLRLAGATDTQYF | TGTGCCAGCAGCTTACGTCTAGCGGGAGCGACAGATACGCAGTATTTT
TRBJ1-5 | TRBV27 | once | NA | CASREFSLSNQPQHF | TGTGCCAGCAGGGAATTCTCCCTTAGCAATCAGCCCCAGCATTTT
TRBJ2-5 | TRBV6-1 | many | NA | CASREETQYF | TGTGCCAGCAGAGAAGAGACCCAGTACTTC
TRBJ2-6 | TRBV29-1 | NA | NA | CSVEKVLPSGANVLTF | TGCAGCGTTGAAAAGGTCTTACCCTCTGGGGCCAACGTCCTGACTTTC
TRBJ2-7 | TRBV6-2/TRBV6-3 | few | TRBD1 | CASRIPGQGFEQYF | TGTGCCAGCAGGATACCGGGACAGGGCTTCGAGCAGTACTTC
TRBJ2-3 | TRBV27 | few | TRBD2 | CASSSLAGEEDTQYF | TGTGCCAGCAGTTCTCTAGCGGGGGAAGAAGATACGCAGTATTTT
TRBJ1-4 | TRBV7-9 | NA | NA | CASSLGVGIANEKLFF | TGTGCCAGCAGCTTAGGGGTCGGCATCGCGAATGAAAAACTGTTTTTT
TRBJ2-2 | TRBV3-1 | few | NA | CASSPRTSTGELFF | TGTGCCAGCAGCCCTCGGACCAGCACCGGGGAGCTGTTTTTT
TRBJ2-7 | TRBV29-1 | once | NA | CSVVGGTDLYEHYF | TGCAGCGTTGTTGGCGGGACAGATCTCTACGAGCACTACTTC
TRBJ2-5 | TRBV5-5 | NA | NA | CASKGKETQYF | TGTGCCAGCAAAGGGAAAGAGACCCAGTACTTC
TRBJ2-3 | TRBV9 | NA | NA | CAFIGLDTDTQYF | TGTGCCTTTATCGGACTGGACACAGATACGCAGTATTTT
TRBJ2-2 | TRBV6-5 | NA | TRBD2 | CASSYFPRTTSGTNTGELFF | TGTGCCAGCAGTTACTTCCCCCGCACTACTAGCGGGACCAACACCGGGGAGCTGTTTTTT
TRBJ2-7 | TRBV7-2 | NA | NA | CASSHPRYEQYF | TGTGCCAGCAGCCACCCTCGGTACGAGCAGTACTTC
TRBJ2-7 | TRBV11-2 | NA | TRBD1 | CASRANLGQAYEQYF | TGTGCCAGCAGGGCAAACCTGGGACAGGCCTACGAGCAGTACTTC
TRBJ1-6 | TRBV5-1 | NA | NA | CASSRDENSPLHF | TGCGCCAGCAGCCGGGACGAGAATTCACCCCTCCACTTT
TRBJ2-1 | TRBV4-1 | few | NA | CASSQEDRGTYNEQFF | TGCGCCAGCAGCCAGGAGGACCGCGGAACCTACAATGAGCAGTTCTTC
TRBJ2-5 | TRBV2 | few | TRBD2 | CASSEDTSGWETQYF | TGTGCCAGCAGTGAAGACACTAGCGGCTGGGAGACCCAGTACTTC
TRBJ2-5 | TRBV11-2 | NA | TRBD2 | CASSYSGGARETQYF | TGTGCCAGCAGCTATAGCGGGGGGGCCAGGGAGACCCAGTACTTC
TRBJ1-4 | TRBV5-1 | NA | NA | CASRKGGDEKLFF | TGCGCCAGCAGAAAGGGGGGCGACGAAAAACTGTTTTTT